This TCR beta chain stems from a study of blood T cell repertoires in COVID-19. Study-wide background: T cells, B-cell-depleted T cells, or PBMCs provided the cDNA or gDNA that served as material.

Generated by immunoSEQ multiplex PCR, the TCRdb table keeps only in-frame clones and is missing some. The table shows 250,000 to 350,000 clones, with about 93% occurring only once. The CDR3 runs 14 residues. V lost 2 bases and J lost 2, with 10 bases in between. Germline lookup yields CDR1 SGHAT and CDR2 FQNNGV. Patients of the Seattle cohort, enrolled during active infection, were followed longitudinally. Sequencing was carried out using peripheral blood. This receptor was identified in a woman younger than 45 with COVID-19, enrolled during active disease. The chain is built from TRBV11-2 and TRBJ2-7; a weak D match, TRBD2 (6 bases). For the CDR3, the DNA is TGTGCCAGCAGCTTACGCGGGACGCCCTACGAGCAGTACTTC. Translating it yields CASSLRGTPYEQYF.